This TCR beta chain was sequenced during a study of T cell repertoires in cytomegalovirus infection. Study-wide context: Both CMV infection and a matching HLA type were indicated by public TCR beta signatures.

Study-wide results and limits: CMV carriers having the relevant HLA were flagged by cumulative public TCR beta family frequency. Dominant in the ex vivo response were TCR beta clonotypes restricted by HLA-C and specific for CMV.

There are 16 residues in the CDR3. Trimming removed 6 bases from V and 1 base from J; junction bases left unmatched: 5. This clonotype was seen many times. The antigen is undetermined. Using its own MiXCR run on the reads, TCRdb lists one record per CDR3 protein. The sample consists of 290,000 or so distinct CDR3 sequences, roughly a quarter of them appearing once. This sequence was found in a human donor in good health (CMV status not recorded). Some clones in this sample may be carry-over from other donors' samples. V gene TRBV12-3 or TRBV12-4 combines with J gene TRBJ2-2; 10 nucleotides align to TRBD2. Sequenced material: PBMCs. The chain's CDR3 is CASRPWTSGNTGELFF. The CDR3 DNA is TGTGCCAGCAGACCGTGGACTAGCGGGAACACCGGGGAGCTGTTTTTT.